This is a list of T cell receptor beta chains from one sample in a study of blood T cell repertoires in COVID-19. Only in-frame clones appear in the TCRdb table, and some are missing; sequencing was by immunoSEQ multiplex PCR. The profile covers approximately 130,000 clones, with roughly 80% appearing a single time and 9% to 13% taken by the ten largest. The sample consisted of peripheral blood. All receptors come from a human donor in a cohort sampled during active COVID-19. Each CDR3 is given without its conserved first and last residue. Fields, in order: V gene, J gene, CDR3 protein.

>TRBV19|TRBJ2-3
ASSLTGVNTDTQY
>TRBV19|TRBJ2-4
ASSIEGQGNIQY
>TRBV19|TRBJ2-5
ASSIRVGGQGQETQY
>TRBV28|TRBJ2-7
ASSLDRLGEQY
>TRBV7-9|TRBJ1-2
ASSLFRDRGYGYT
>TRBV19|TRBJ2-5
ASSIWGGEETQY
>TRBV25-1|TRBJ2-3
ASSELGQGPSTDTQY
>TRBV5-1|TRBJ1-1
ASSLVPDSNTEAF
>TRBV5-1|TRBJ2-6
ASSPTASGANVLT
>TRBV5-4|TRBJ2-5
ASSRLAETTTQY
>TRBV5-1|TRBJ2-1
ASSLGDSYNEQF